This T cell receptor beta chain was identified during a study of blood T cell repertoires in COVID-19. At the level of the study: Some COVID-19 samples were acute and others convalescent; all came from the United States, Italy and Spain. Sources were T cells, B-cell-depleted T cells, or PBMCs; the material itself was cDNA or gDNA.

The length of the CDR3 is 12 residues. Trimming pared 3 bases from V and 7 bases from J, leaving 4 bases between. How the authors handled the data: For nucleated cells, counts were estimated from reference gene primer amplification. This table comes from immunoSEQ multiplex PCR, and its TCRdb copy is limited to in-frame clones, with some not included. That table gives V, J and clone size, and the DNA gave D and trimming. In the table there are under 250,000 clones, about 84% of which are singletons. The chain is built from TRBV12-3 or TRBV12-4 and TRBJ1-6; D gene ambiguous. The TCR originated in a woman of 80 years or more with COVID-19, enrolled during active disease. The sequenced sample was peripheral blood. The chain's CDR3 is CASSFPNSPLHF. In DNA, the CDR3 is TGTGCCAGCAGTTTCCCAAATTCACCCCTCCACTTT.